The rows below give T cell receptor beta chains drawn from one sample of a study of CD8 T cells in ankylosing spondylitis. TCRdb re-analysed the 5' RACE reads in MiXCR, keeping a single row per CDR3 protein. Here the sample spans over 600,000 distinct CDR3 sequences, under 20% being singletons. Sequencing was performed on blood, either unsorted or a sorted T cell fraction (not recorded which). These receptor sequences come from a male donor with ankylosing spondylitis. The CDR3 runs from the conserved cysteine through the conserved F or W. Each record gives: V gene, J gene, D gene, clone size, CDR3 DNA, CDR3 protein. The D gene is left open where the match is weak. Some rows mark clone size as missing; the rest say once, few, many or name a class of expanded clone.

TRBV7-2,TRBJ2-1,TRBD2,.,TGTGCCAGCAGCTTAGCGGGGACGTCCGGGACTAGCAGCTACAATGAGCAGTTCTTC,CASSLAGTSGTSSYNEQFF
TRBV7-9,TRBJ2-7,TRBD2,few,TGTGCCACCAGAGGAGCGGGAGACAACGAGCAGTACTTC,CATRGAGDNEQYF
TRBV11-2,TRBJ2-2,.,.,TGTGCCAGCAGCCGCAAGGTTTCCGGGGAGCTGTTTTTT,CASSRKVSGELFF
TRBV9,TRBJ2-2,TRBD2,.,TGTGCCAGCAGCGTTAGCGGGGACCCCACCGGGGAGCTGTTTTTT,CASSVSGDPTGELFF
TRBV4-3,TRBJ2-2,TRBD2,few,TGCGCCAGCAGCCAAGATCGACCAGCGGGGGTCTCCGGGGAGCTGTTTTTT,CASSQDRPAGVSGELFF
TRBV12-3/TRBV12-4,TRBJ2-5,TRBD1,few,TGTGCCAGCAGTTCAGGGACAGGGGGCTACAAAGAGACCCAGTACTTC,CASSSGTGGYKETQYF
TRBV6-2/TRBV6-3,TRBJ2-1,TRBD1,.,TGTGCCAGCAGGACGGCCGGGACAGGGGGCAGCAATGAGCAGTTCTTC,CASRTAGTGGSNEQFF
TRBV12-3/TRBV12-4,TRBJ2-7,.,few,TGTGCCAGCAGTCCAACGGGAGTGCGGTCTTACTACGAGCAGTACTTC,CASSPTGVRSYYEQYF
TRBV5-1,TRBJ2-2,TRBD2,few,TGCGCCAGCAGCTTGGGAGGCGGGAGCTGGACCGGGGAGCTGTTTTTT,CASSLGGGSWTGELFF
TRBV6-2/TRBV6-3,TRBJ2-1,TRBD2,.,TGTGCCAGCAGTTTATGGTTGGCCCAGAGCGGGAGGAGTTGGAATGAGCAGTTCTTC,CASSLWLAQSGRSWNEQFF
TRBV5-1,TRBJ2-1,.,many,TGTGCCAGCAGTTTAGGGGGGAGCTCCTACAATGAGCAGTTCTTC,CASSLGGSSYNEQFF
TRBV18,TRBJ1-1,.,few,TGTGCCAGCTCAGAAGGAATGTACGGGGGTCACACTGAAGCTTTCTTT,CASSEGMYGGHTEAFF
TRBV5-1,TRBJ1-5,TRBD1,.,TGCGCCAGCAGCTTGGGGACAGGCAAGAATCAGCCCCAGCATTTT,CASSLGTGKNQPQHF
TRBV6-5,TRBJ2-3,.,.,TGTGCCAGCAGTTCCCTACTAGCAGAACGCACAGATACGCAGTATTTT,CASSSLLAERTDTQYF
TRBV12-3/TRBV12-4,TRBJ2-7,TRBD1,few,TGTGCCAGCAGTACCGTCTGGACAGGGAGGCACGAGCAGTACTTC,CASSTVWTGRHEQYF
TRBV7-2,TRBJ1-5,.,few,TGTGCCAGCAGCTTAGCGGACGTCTATCAGCCCCAGCATTTT,CASSLADVYQPQHF
TRBV4-1,TRBJ2-5,TRBD1,.,TGCGCCAGCAGCCAGAGCCCAGGGGGACCCCCCCAAGAGACCCAGTACTTC,CASSQSPGGPPQETQYF
TRBV7-9,TRBJ2-2,.,few,TGTGCCAGCAGCCCAGGACACGCTTCGAACACCGGGGAGCTGTTTTTT,CASSPGHASNTGELFF
TRBV7-8,TRBJ2-7,.,.,TGTGCCAGCAGTCACCACGCCCGGACTACCGGCTACGAGCAGTACTTC,CASSHHARTTGYEQYF
TRBV9,TRBJ1-1,.,few,TGTGCCAGCAGGCGGGACAACATGAACACTGAAGCTTTCTTT,CASRRDNMNTEAFF
TRBV27,TRBJ1-2,.,few,TGTGCCAGCAGTTCCCCGGGGCTGAACTATGGCTACACCTTC,CASSSPGLNYGYTF
TRBV12-3/TRBV12-4,TRBJ2-3,TRBD1,.,TGTGCCAGCAGCCCAGGGACAGGGGGGGTCGATACGCAGTATTTT,CASSPGTGGVDTQYF
TRBV12-3/TRBV12-4,TRBJ2-1,.,many,TGTGCCAGCAGTGGCAGGGGCAATGAGCAGTTCTTC,CASSGRGNEQFF
TRBV2,TRBJ1-5,.,.,TGTGCCAGCAGTGTAGGGCCGACTCTTGAGCCCCAGCATTTT,CASSVGPTLEPQHF
TRBV7-7,TRBJ1-6,.,.,TGTGCTAGCAGCGTAAGACCGGGACTGACAAATTCACCCCTCCACTTT,CASSVRPGLTNSPLHF
TRBV27,TRBJ2-7,TRBD1,.,TGTGCCAGCAGTCTTCGGGACAGCCGGATCCGACTTTACGAGCAGTACTTC,CASSLRDSRIRLYEQYF
TRBV11-2,TRBJ2-5,TRBD2,few,TGTGCCAGCAGCTTAGACGGGGGACTAGCTCGGAGGACCCAGTACTTC,CASSLDGGLARRTQYF
TRBV5-1,TRBJ2-5,TRBD2,.,TGCGCCAGCAGCTTGGGGATTAGCGGGGGAGAGACCCAGTACTTC,CASSLGISGGETQYF
TRBV4-3,TRBJ1-2,.,few,TGCGCCAGCAGCCAAGATCCGTACAGCAACTATGGCTACACCTTC,CASSQDPYSNYGYTF
TRBV12-3/TRBV12-4,TRBJ2-7,.,.,TGTGCCAGCAGGAGGGAACGCCTCGGGGCCGAGCAGTACTTC,CASRRERLGAEQYF
TRBV9,TRBJ2-7,.,.,TGTGCCAGCAGCCCCGGAGGGGGGGGAGAGCAGTACTTC,CASSPGGGGEQYF
TRBV11-1,TRBJ2-7,TRBD2,.,TGTGCCAGCAGCCCTTTGCTAGCGGGGGACTCCTACGAGCAGTACTTC,CASSPLLAGDSYEQYF
TRBV28,TRBJ2-7,.,few,TGTGCCAGCAGTTACCCTTACTACGAGCAGTACTTC,CASSYPYYEQYF
TRBV27,TRBJ2-3,.,few,TGTGCCAGCAGTTTATTGGGGATTGGGGCGGGAAAGGGAGATACGCAGTATTTT,CASSLLGIGAGKGDTQYF
TRBV15,TRBJ2-7,TRBD1,few,TGTGCCACCAGCAGGGAAACAGGGGCCTCCTACGAGCAGTACTTC,CATSRETGASYEQYF
TRBV6-2/TRBV6-3,TRBJ2-1,.,.,TGTGCCAGCAGTTACTCGACTCCTCTTAAGCAGTTCTTC,CASSYSTPLKQFF
TRBV7-6,TRBJ2-3,.,.,TGTGCCAGCAGCTTAATCCCCTCAGTTGACACAGATACGCAGTATTTT,CASSLIPSVDTDTQYF